This TCR beta chain appears in the sequencing data of a study of blood T cell repertoires in COVID-19. Across the whole study: T cells, B-cell-depleted T cells, or PBMCs supplied cDNA or gDNA.

In the authors' methods: By means of reference gene primer amplification, nucleated cell counts were estimated. Method: immunoSEQ multiplex PCR; TCRdb's copy keeps in-frame clones and lacks some. Clone size and V and J calls were adopted from that table, with D and trimming inferred from the DNA. The data contain some 230,000 clones, about 86% of them singletons. The Seattle patients, enrolled during active infection, were followed longitudinally. Germline CDR1 LNHNV, CDR2 YYDKDF (reference sequence). CDR3 length: 13 amino acids. Trimming at V came to 5 bases and at J to 5 bases, leaving 2 bases not matched to a gene.

This chain links TRBV15 with TRBJ1-4; 7 bases align to TRBD1. The receptor was derived from a woman aged 50 to 65 with COVID-19, enrolled during active disease. The specimen sequenced was peripheral blood. The DNA for the CDR3 is TGTGCCACCAGCGACAGGGAGAATGAAAAACTGTTTTTT. Translation: CATSDRENEKLFF.